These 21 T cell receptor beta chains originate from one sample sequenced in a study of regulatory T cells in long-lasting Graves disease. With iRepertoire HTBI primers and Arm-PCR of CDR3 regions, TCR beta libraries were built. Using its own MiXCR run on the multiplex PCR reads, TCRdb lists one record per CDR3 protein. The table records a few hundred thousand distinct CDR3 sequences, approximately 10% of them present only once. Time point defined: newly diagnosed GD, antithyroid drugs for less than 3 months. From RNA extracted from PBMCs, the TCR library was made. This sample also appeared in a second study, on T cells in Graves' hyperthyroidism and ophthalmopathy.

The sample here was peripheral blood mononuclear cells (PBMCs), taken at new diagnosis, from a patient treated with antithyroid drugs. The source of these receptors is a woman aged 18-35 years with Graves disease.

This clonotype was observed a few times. This CDR3 reads CASSQGRLERNNEQFF. As DNA, the CDR3 is TGCGCCAGCAGCCAAGGGAGGCTCGAAAGGAACAATGAGCAGTTCTTC. This sequence joins TRBV4-3 and TRBJ2-1; D possibly corresponds to TRBD2 (5 bases). Between the trimmed V and J ends, which lost 1 base and 5 bases, there was a span of 15 bases. From germline, CDR1 is LGHNA and CDR2 YSLEER. The CDR3 covers 16 residues.

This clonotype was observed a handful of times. CDR3 residues: CASSLVSRQETQYF. CDR3 bases: TGCGCCAGCAGCTTGGTTTCCAGGCAAGAGACCCAGTACTTC. J is TRBJ2-1 and V is TRBV5-1; D is undetermined. The better agreement between TRBJ2-5 and the DNA end casts doubt on the J call. CDR1 and CDR2 from the germline V gene are SGHRS and YFSETQ. The CDR3 has 14 amino acids.

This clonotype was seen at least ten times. CDR3 in amino acids: CASSTTGLAAQWYF. CDR3 in DNA: TGCGCCAGCAGCACGACGGGACTAGCGGCCCAGTGGTATTTT. The rearrangement joins TRBV5-1 to TRBJ2-3, with 11 bases identical to TRBD2. Germline CDR1 and CDR2: SGHRS and YFSETQ. The CDR3 contains 14 residues. The V segment lost 4 bases and the J segment 14 bases; nucleotides outside the gene matches: 12.

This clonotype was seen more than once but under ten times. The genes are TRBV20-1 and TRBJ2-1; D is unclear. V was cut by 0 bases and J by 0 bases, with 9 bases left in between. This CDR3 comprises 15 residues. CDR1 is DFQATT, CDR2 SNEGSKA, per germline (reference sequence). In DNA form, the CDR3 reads TGCAGTGCTAGAGATCTACTCGACTCCTACAATGAGCAGTTCTTC. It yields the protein CSARDLLDSYNEQFF.

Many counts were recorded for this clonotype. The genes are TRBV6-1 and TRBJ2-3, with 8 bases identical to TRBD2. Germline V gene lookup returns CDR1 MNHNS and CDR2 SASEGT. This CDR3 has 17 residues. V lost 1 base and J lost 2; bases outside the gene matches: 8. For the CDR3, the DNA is TGTGCCAGCAGTGAAGAATTGGCGGGGGGCGCCACAGATACGCAGTATTTT. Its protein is CASSEELAGGATDTQYF.

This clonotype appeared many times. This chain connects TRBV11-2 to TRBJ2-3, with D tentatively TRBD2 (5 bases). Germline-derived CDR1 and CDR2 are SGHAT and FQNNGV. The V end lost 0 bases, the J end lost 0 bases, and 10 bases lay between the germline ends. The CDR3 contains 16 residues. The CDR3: CASSLDQQRSTDTQYF. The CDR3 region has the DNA TGTGCCAGCAGCTTAGATCAACAGCGGAGCACAGATACGCAGTATTTT.

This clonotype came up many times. The CDR3 nucleotides are TGCGCCAGCCGCGCGAGGGGGATCACAGATACGCAGTATTTT. Residues: CASRARGITDTQYF. This rearrangement joins TRBV5-1 to TRBJ2-3, with a possible D match to TRBD1 (6 bases). CDR3 size: 14 residues. Trimming took 7 bases from V and 2 from J, leaving 14 bases between them. The germline V gene encodes CDR1 SGHRS and CDR2 YFSETQ. Supplemented by reference TRBV5-1 and TRBJ2-3, the full variable domain reads KAGVTQTPRYLIKTRGQQVTLSCSPISGHRSVSWYQQTPGQGLQFLFEYFSETQRNKGNFPGRFSGRQFSNSRSEMNVSTLELGDSALYLCASRARGITDTQYFGPGTRLTVL.

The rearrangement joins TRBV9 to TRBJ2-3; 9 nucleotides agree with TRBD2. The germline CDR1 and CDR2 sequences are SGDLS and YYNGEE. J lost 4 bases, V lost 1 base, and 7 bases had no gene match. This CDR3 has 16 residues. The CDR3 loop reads CASSVLRAGGPDTQYF. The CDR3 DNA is TGTGCCAGCAGCGTATTAAGGGCGGGGGGGCCAGATACGCAGTATTTT.

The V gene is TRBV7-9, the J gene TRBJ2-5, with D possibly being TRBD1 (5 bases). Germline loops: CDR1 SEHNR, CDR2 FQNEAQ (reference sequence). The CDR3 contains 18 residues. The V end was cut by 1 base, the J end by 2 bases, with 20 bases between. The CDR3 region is CASSLVGTRGSSQETQYF. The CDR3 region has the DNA TGTGCCAGCAGCTTAGTGGGCACAAGGGGTTCCTCTCAAGAGACCCAGTACTTC.

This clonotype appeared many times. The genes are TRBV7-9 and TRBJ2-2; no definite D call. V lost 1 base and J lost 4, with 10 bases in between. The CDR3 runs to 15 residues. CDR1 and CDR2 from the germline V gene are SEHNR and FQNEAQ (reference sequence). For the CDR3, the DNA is TGTGCCAGCAGCTTAGTAGGGTTGCCCACCGGGGAGCTGTTTTTT. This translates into CASSLVGLPTGELFF.

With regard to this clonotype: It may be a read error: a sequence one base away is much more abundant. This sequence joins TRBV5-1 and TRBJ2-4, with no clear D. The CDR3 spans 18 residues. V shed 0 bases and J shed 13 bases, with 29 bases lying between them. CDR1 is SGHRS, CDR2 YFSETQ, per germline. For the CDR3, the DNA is TGCGCCAGCAGCTTGGGCCCCCTCGCAGGACGGCTAGACAATGAGCAGTACTTC. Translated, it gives CASSLGPLAGRLDNEQYF.

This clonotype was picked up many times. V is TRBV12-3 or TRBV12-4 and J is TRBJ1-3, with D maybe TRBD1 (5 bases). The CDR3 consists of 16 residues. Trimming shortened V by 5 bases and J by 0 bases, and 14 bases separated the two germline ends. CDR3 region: CASSPWDGPSGNTIYF. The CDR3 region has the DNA TGTGCCAGCAGTCCCTGGGACGGTCCCTCTGGAAACACCATATATTTT.

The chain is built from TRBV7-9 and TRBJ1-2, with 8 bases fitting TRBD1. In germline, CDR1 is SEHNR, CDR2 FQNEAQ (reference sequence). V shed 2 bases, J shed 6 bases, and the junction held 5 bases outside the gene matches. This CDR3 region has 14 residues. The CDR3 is CASSLYQGADGYTF. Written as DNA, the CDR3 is TGTGCCAGCAGCTTATATCAGGGGGCGGATGGCTACACCTTC.

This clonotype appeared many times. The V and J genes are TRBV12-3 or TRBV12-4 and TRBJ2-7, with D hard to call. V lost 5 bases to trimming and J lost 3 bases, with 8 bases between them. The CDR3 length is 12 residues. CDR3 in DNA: TGTGCCAGCAGTGGGAACGACTACGAGCAGTACGTC. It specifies CASSGNDYEQYV.

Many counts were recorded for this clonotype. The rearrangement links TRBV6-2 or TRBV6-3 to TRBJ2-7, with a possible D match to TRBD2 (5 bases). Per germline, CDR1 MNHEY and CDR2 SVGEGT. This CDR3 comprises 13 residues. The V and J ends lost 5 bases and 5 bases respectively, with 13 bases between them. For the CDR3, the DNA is TGTGCCAGCAGTCAGCGGAGACCTGACGAGCAGTACTTC. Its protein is CASSQRRPDEQYF.

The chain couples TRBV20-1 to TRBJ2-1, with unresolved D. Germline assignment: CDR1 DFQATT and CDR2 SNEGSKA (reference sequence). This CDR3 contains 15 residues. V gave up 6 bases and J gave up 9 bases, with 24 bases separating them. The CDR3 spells CSASDPTSLRGEQFF. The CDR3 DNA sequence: TGCAGTGCAAGCGACCCCACCTCCTTGCGTGGTGAGCAGTTCTTC.

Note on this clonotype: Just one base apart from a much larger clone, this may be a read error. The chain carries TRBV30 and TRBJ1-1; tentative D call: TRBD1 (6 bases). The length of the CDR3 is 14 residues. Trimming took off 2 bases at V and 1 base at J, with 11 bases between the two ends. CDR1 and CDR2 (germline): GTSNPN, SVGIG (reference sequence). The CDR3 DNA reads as TGTGCCTGGAGTCGGGGACATGAGAACACTGAAGCTTTCTTT. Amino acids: CAWSRGHENTEAFF.

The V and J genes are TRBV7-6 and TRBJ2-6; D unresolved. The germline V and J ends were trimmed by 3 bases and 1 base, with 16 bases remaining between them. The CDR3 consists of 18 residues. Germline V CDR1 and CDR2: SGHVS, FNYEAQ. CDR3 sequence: CASSLYARVWSGANVLTF. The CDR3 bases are TGTGCCAGCAGCTTGTACGCAAGGGTCTGGTCTGGGGCCAACGTCCTGACTTTC.

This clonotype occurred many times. In DNA, the CDR3 is TGTGCCAGCAGTGAAAGTTTCCGAAGGACTTCTGGAAACACCATATATTTT. This sequence encodes CASSESFRRTSGNTIYF. V and J are TRBV2 and TRBJ1-3; no clear D gene. Trimming pared 2 bases from V and 1 base from J, leaving 15 bases between. CDR1 SNHLY and CDR2 FYNNEI come from the germline V gene. The CDR3 covers 17 residues.

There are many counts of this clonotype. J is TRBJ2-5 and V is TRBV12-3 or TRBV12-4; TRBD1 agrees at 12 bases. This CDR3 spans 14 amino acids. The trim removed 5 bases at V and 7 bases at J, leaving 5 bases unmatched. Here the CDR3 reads CASSRGQGAGTQYF. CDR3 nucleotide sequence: TGTGCCAGCAGTAGGGGACAGGGGGCTGGGACCCAGTACTTC.

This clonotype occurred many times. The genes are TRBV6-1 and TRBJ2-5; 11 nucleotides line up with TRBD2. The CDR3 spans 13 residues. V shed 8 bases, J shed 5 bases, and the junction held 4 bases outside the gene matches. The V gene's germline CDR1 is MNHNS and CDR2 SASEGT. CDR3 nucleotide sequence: TGTGCCAGCCGACTAGCGGGGCGGGAGACCCAGTACTTC. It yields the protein CASRLAGRETQYF.